This T cell receptor beta chain was captured by sequencing in a study of early T cells in non-severe SARS-CoV-2 infection. The library protocol tagged individual cDNA molecules with unique molecular identifiers. One entry per CDR3 protein results from TCRdb running MiXCR on the 5' RACE reads. The repertoire includes over 25,000 distinct CDR3 sequences, about 4.6% of them detected once, and about 6.5% sits in the top ten. CDR1 and CDR2 (germline): ENHRY, SYGVKD. The CDR3 has 14 amino acids. Between the trimmed V and J ends, which lost 7 bases and 0 bases, there was a span of 9 bases. The TCR comes from an adult who was a healthcare worker with PCR-confirmed SARS-CoV-2 infection or an uninfected control (not recorded which). This chain connects TRBV10-3 to TRBJ2-2; possibly TRBD1 or TRBD2 for D (5 bases each). What was sequenced was whole blood. Written as DNA, the CDR3 is TGTGCCATCACGGGGACGGCGAACACCGGGGAGCTGTTTTTT. It yields the protein CAITGTANTGELFF.